The 13 T cell receptor beta chains below were found in one sample sequenced in a study of T cell responses to AZD1222 COVID-19 vaccine. TCRdb keeps only in-frame clones here, not all; method: immunoSEQ multiplex PCR. Of about 90,000 clones in the sample, approximately 85% were seen once. The material was peripheral blood, obtained on day 0 of AZD1222 vaccination. The source is an adult in good health.

The chain carries TRBV28 and TRBJ2-1; 7 nucleotides agree with TRBD2. From germline, CDR1 is MDHEN and CDR2 SYDVKM. Trimming took 7 bases from V and 3 from J; bases not matched to a gene: 9. The CDR3 sequence is 15 residues long. CDR3 region: CASTAPGLFYNEQFF. CDR3 coding DNA: TGTGCCAGCACCGCCCCGGGACTATTCTACAATGAGCAGTTCTTC.

The chain couples TRBV5-1 to TRBJ1-4, with 9 bases lining up with TRBD1. The CDR3 is 15 residues long. Germline-derived CDR1 and CDR2 are SGHRS and YFSETQ. Unmatched junction bases numbered 2, after V lost 0 bases and J lost 5 bases. The CDR3 bases are TGCGCCAGCAGCTTGGGTGGGACAGGGAATGAAAAACTGTTTTTT. Translated: CASSLGGTGNEKLFF.

V gene TRBV10-3 combines with J gene TRBJ1-5; D not certain. The CDR3 is 13 amino acids. V dropped 10 bases and J dropped 4 bases, with 14 bases sitting between them. Looked up from germline, CDR1 is ENHRY and CDR2 is SYGVKD. Here the CDR3 reads CATQTARNQPQHF. The CDR3 coding sequence is TGTGCCACCCAGACCGCGCGGAATCAGCCCCAGCATTTT.

V gene TRBV20-1 combines with J gene TRBJ2-2; D call uncertain. Looked up from germline, CDR1 is DFQATT and CDR2 is SNEGSKA (reference sequence). The CDR3 loop spans 14 amino acids. V was trimmed by 3 bases and J by 1 base, leaving 9 bases between them. As DNA, the CDR3 is TGCAGTGCTAGTAGAAGGTTGAACACCGGGGAGCTGTTTTTT. It is translated as CSASRRLNTGELFF.

The V gene is TRBV19, the J gene TRBJ2-7, with D maybe TRBD1 (5 bases). Germline V CDR1 and CDR2: LNHDA, SQIVND (reference sequence). The V and J ends lost 1 base and 2 bases respectively, with 12 bases between them. The CDR3 loop spans 15 amino acids. This CDR3 is CASSIGMTATYEQYF. CDR3 DNA sequence: TGTGCCAGTAGTATAGGTATGACAGCCACCTACGAGCAGTACTTC.

This clone has just one count. This chain uses TRBV27 with TRBJ1-6; the D is unclear. V was clipped by 5 bases and J by 0 bases, with 11 bases between them. Germline CDR1 MNHEY, CDR2 SMNVEV (reference sequence). The CDR3 is 16 amino acids. DNA for the CDR3: TGTGCCAGCAGTACCCGCTGGAGCTCCTATAATTCACCCCTCCACTTT. Protein product: CASSTRWSSYNSPLHF.

This rearrangement joins TRBV7-9 to TRBJ2-1; D remains unclear. The CDR3 covers 14 residues. Per germline, CDR1 SEHNR and CDR2 FQNEAQ (reference sequence). Trimming took 3 bases from V and 0 from J, leaving 6 bases between them. CDR3 nucleotides: TGTGCCAGCAGCTTGGCGAGCTCCTACAATGAGCAGTTCTTC. It codes for CASSLASSYNEQFF. Variable domain in full (rest from reference TRBV7-9 and TRBJ2-1): DTGVSQNPRHKITKRGQNVTFRCDPISEHNRLYWYRQTLGQGPEFLTYFQNEAQLEKSRLLSDRFSAERPKGSFSTLEIQRTEQGDSAMYLCASSLASSYNEQFFGPGTRLTVL.

This chain connects TRBV7-2 to TRBJ1-1; 7 bases match TRBD1. Germline CDR1 SGHTA, CDR2 FQGNSA. With 6 bases clipped from V and 6 bases from J, the junction kept 16 bases outside the gene matches. The CDR3 extends over 16 amino acids. CDR3 residues: CASSIHRGELSAEAFF. CDR3 nucleotide sequence: TGTGCCAGCAGTATACACAGGGGTGAACTTTCGGCTGAAGCTTTCTTT. Drawing the rest from reference TRBV7-2 and TRBJ1-1, the complete variable domain is GAGVSQSPSNKVTEKGKDVELRCDPISGHTALYWYRQSLGQGLEFLIYFQGNSAPDKSGLPSDRFSAERTGGSVSTLTIQRTQQEDSAVYLCASSIHRGELSAEAFFGQGTRLTVV.

CDR3 protein: CASSVEVGGHTDTQYF. As DNA, the CDR3 is TGTGCCAGCAGCGTAGAGGTGGGAGGACACACAGATACGCAGTATTTT. This chain links TRBV9 with TRBJ2-3; TRBD2 is a possible D gene (6 bases). Germline V gives CDR1 SGDLS, CDR2 YYNGEE. This CDR3 has 16 residues. The V gene lost 0 bases and the J gene lost 2 bases, with 13 bases spanning the gap.

The rearrangement uses TRBV19 and TRBJ1-2, with 8 positions matching TRBD1. The CDR3 is made up of 14 amino acids. The V gene end was trimmed by 5 bases and the J gene end by 1 base; junction bases not matched to a gene: 3. CDR1 is LNHDA and CDR2 is SQIVND in the germline V gene (reference sequence). This chain's CDR3 is CASSYGQGNYGYTF. Here the CDR3 DNA reads TGTGCCAGTAGTTACGGACAGGGTAACTATGGCTACACCTTC.

J is TRBJ1-1 and V is TRBV24-1; D is perhaps TRBD1 (5 bases). V lost 3 bases, J lost 2 bases, and 12 bases lay in between. CDR1 and CDR2 (germline): KGHDR, SFDVKD. The CDR3 spans 15 residues. In nucleotides, the CDR3 is TGTGCCACCAGTGATGGGGGATCGGGTAACACTGAAGCTTTCTTT. Its translation is CATSDGGSGNTEAFF.

This clone was recorded once. The chain uses TRBV19 and TRBJ1-5; D unresolved. This CDR3 comprises 13 residues. Trimming removed 9 bases from V and 4 bases from J, with 13 bases in between. Germline V gene sequence: CDR1 LNHDA, CDR2 SQIVND (reference sequence). CDR3: CASQWEGNQPQHF. In DNA, the CDR3 is TGTGCCAGCCAGTGGGAAGGGAATCAGCCCCAGCATTTT.

This clone showed up just once. The chain employs TRBV18 and TRBJ2-7; 11 bases fit TRBD2. The CDR3 has 16 amino acids. Germline V CDR1 and CDR2: KGHSH, LQKENI. Unmatched junction bases numbered 8, after V lost 3 bases and J lost 4 bases. The CDR3 coding sequence is TGTGCCAGCTCACCCCTAGCGGGAGGAGCCCCTTACGAGCAGTACTTC. The encoded protein is CASSPLAGGAPYEQYF.